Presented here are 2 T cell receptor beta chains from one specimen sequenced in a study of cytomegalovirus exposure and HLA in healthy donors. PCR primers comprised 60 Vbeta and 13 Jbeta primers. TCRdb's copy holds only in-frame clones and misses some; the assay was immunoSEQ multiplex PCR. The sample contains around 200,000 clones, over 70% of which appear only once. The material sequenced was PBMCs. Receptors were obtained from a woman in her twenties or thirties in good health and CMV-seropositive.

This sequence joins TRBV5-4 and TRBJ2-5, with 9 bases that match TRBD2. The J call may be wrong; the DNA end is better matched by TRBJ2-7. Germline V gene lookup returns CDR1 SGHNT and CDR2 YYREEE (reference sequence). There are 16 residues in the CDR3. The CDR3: CASSSRGSGSSYEQYF. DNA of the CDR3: TGTGCCAGCAGCTCCCGGGGTAGCGGGAGTTCCTACGAGCAGTACTTC.

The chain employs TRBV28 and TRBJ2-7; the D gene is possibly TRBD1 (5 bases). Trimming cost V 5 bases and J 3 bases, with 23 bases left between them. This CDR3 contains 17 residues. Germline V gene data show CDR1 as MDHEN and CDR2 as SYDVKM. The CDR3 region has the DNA TGTGCCAGCAGTCCTTTCCCACAGGCGCAACCGAACTACGAGCAGTACTTC. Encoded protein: CASSPFPQAQPNYEQYF.